The entry below gives a single T cell receptor beta chain sequence along with its context. Produced via immunoSEQ multiplex PCR; TCRdb's table is partial and in-frame only. The sample includes about 95,000 clones, about 84% of them seen just once. This specimen comes from a study of blood T cell repertoires in COVID-19. The sequencing sample was made of peripheral blood. The sequence was obtained from a human donor in a cohort sampled during active COVID-19.

The CDR3 protein is CASSLGGTGVNEQFF. DNA of the CDR3: TGTGCCAGCAGCTTAGGGGGGACAGGGGTCAATGAGCAGTTCTTC. This chain links TRBV11-2 with TRBJ2-1, with 10 bases identical to TRBD1. The CDR3 runs to 15 residues. CDR1 and CDR2 from the germline V gene are SGHAT and FQNNGV. Losses at the gene ends were 1 base for V and 6 bases for J; bases not matched to a gene: 3.